This T cell receptor (beta chain) was found in a study of T cell responses to AZD1222 COVID-19 vaccine. Overall study findings and caveats: Females outnumbered males among donors, who were mostly white British; clonal diversity was possibly underestimated. Baseline testing showed seropositivity in only six AZD1222 recipients. Along spike, vaccine-associated CD4 TCRs were found throughout, with dominance at 160-218 and 743-854. Among spike-specific TCRs, nearly half reportedly target unmutated variant regions.

Trimming cost V 4 bases and J 4 bases; bases outside gene matches: 10. This CDR3 contains 15 residues. Per the germline V gene, CDR1 is SGHDT and CDR2 is YYEEEE. This clone occurred once. As yet, its antigen is unknown. TCRdb keeps only in-frame clones here, not all; method: immunoSEQ multiplex PCR. The table lists roughly 60,000 clones, around three quarters of them singletons, with about 3.7% in the top ten. The material was peripheral blood, obtained 28 days after the second AZD1222 dose. V and J are TRBV5-6 and TRBJ1-2, with 7 bases aligning to TRBD1. This clonotype was sampled from an adult who received the AZD1222 COVID-19 vaccine. The CDR3 DNA sequence: TGTGCCAGCAGCCGAGGGACACAGGGGAGCTATGGCTACACCTTC. Encoded protein: CASSRGTQGSYGYTF.